One and the same sample provided the 10 T cell receptor beta chains below, sequenced in a study of CD8 T cells in ankylosing spondylitis. Broader study findings: Characteristic, it appeared, of ankylosing spondylitis blood was a TCR beta motif of about eight highly homologous variants.

MiXCR was run by TCRdb on the 5' RACE reads, yielding one entry per CDR3 protein. The sample records just under 550,000 distinct CDR3 sequences, 10% to 15% being singletons. Which antigens these TCRs recognize remains unknown. Sequencing used blood, either unsorted or a sorted T cell fraction (not recorded which). These receptors were taken from a male donor with ankylosing spondylitis.

The rearrangement links TRBV20-1 to TRBJ1-1; 8 bases match TRBD1. Looked up from germline, CDR1 is DFQATT and CDR2 is SNEGSKA (reference sequence). Trimming at V came to 3 bases and at J to 4 bases, leaving 7 bases not matched to a gene. CDR3 size: 14 residues. CDR3 in amino acids: CSARQGALGTEAFF. The CDR3 coding sequence is TGCAGTGCTAGGCAGGGGGCCTTGGGCACTGAAGCTTTCTTT.

This clonotype was detected many times. This sequence joins TRBV7-2 and TRBJ2-3; D gene unclear. The germline V gene encodes CDR1 SGHTA and CDR2 FQGNSA. V was cut by 3 bases and J by 6 bases, with 13 bases left in between. This CDR3 region has 14 residues. The CDR3 nucleotides are TGTGCCAGCAGCTTCTATGGAAGATCGGATACGCAGTATTTT. Translated: CASSFYGRSDTQYF.

About this clonotype itself: Since a much larger clone is just one base distant, this may be a read error. The J gene is TRBJ1-1, the V gene TRBV20-1; 11 bases match TRBD1. CDR3 length: 17 residues. Germline values: CDR1 DFQATT, CDR2 SNEGSKA (reference sequence). The CDR3 region has the DNA TGCTGTGTCCTACCAGGGACAGGGGGGATTCGGAACACTGAAGCTTTCTTT. As protein: CCVLPGTGGIRNTEAFF.

The rearrangement uses TRBV5-5 and TRBJ1-2; D possibly corresponds to TRBD1 (5 bases). Germline CDR1 reads SGHKS; CDR2 reads YYEKEE (reference sequence). The V end was cut by 3 bases, the J end by 7 bases, with 19 bases between. This CDR3 contains 15 residues. The CDR3 coding sequence is TGTGCCAGCAGCTGGGGACGCAGCCTACTGGGTGGCTACACCTTC. The encoded protein is CASSWGRSLLGGYTF.

In its sample, this clonotype was seen a few times. J is TRBJ2-3 and V is TRBV7-9; D tentatively reads TRBD1 or TRBD2 (5 bases each). The germline V and J ends were trimmed by 3 bases and 10 bases, with 14 bases remaining between them. CDR3 size: 13 residues. The V gene's germline CDR1 is SEHNR and CDR2 FQNEAQ (reference sequence). Written as DNA, the CDR3 is TGTGCCAGCAGCTTGGGATGGGGGAGAGCGCAGTATTTT. It translates to CASSLGWGRAQYF.

Only a few counts were recorded for this clonotype. The V gene is TRBV5-6, the J gene TRBJ2-3; 11 bases line up with TRBD1. The V and J ends lost 5 bases and 8 bases, in that order; junction bases with no gene match: 7. This CDR3 is built from 14 residues. Germline V gives CDR1 SGHDT, CDR2 YYEEEE. The CDR3 reads CASSGTGGLGTQYF. In DNA form, the CDR3 reads TGTGCCAGCAGTGGGACAGGGGGACTGGGTACGCAGTATTTT.

This chain links TRBV15 with TRBJ2-1, with TRBD2 identical over 7 bases. V shed 7 bases and J 0 bases; nucleotides not matched to a gene: 3. CDR1 and CDR2 from the germline V gene are LNHNV and YYDKDF (reference sequence). This CDR3 spans 14 amino acids. The CDR3 nucleotides are TGTGCCACCAACGCGGGGGACTCCTACAATGAGCAGTTCTTC. This gives the protein CATNAGDSYNEQFF.

The chain has TRBV24-1 and TRBJ2-2, with D tentatively TRBD1 (5 bases). Trimming took 2 bases from V and 0 from J, leaving 15 bases between them. The CDR3 totals 18 residues. The germline gives CDR1 KGHDR, CDR2 SFDVKD. Here the CDR3 reads CATSDYYSWTSNTGELFF. In DNA, the CDR3 is TGTGCCACCAGTGATTACTATTCGTGGACATCGAACACCGGGGAGCTGTTTTTT.

The genes are TRBV12-3 or TRBV12-4 and TRBJ1-3; tentative D call: TRBD1 (5 bases). This CDR3 is 15 amino acids long. V lost 6 bases to trimming and J lost 1 base, with 13 bases between them. Here the CDR3 reads CASSLMGGSGNTIYF. CDR3 DNA: TGTGCCAGCAGCCTTATGGGGGGATCTGGAAACACCATATATTTT.

This clonotype was observed a few times. The chain employs TRBV11-3 and TRBJ1-1; D is possibly TRBD1 (6 bases). Trimming shortened V by 5 bases and J by 5 bases, and 12 bases separated the two germline ends. Germline V gene data show CDR1 as SGHNT and CDR2 as YENEEA. CDR3 size: 13 residues. The CDR3 reads CASSEVQGTEAFF. Here the CDR3 DNA reads TGTGCCAGCAGCGAAGTACAGGGAACTGAAGCTTTCTTT.